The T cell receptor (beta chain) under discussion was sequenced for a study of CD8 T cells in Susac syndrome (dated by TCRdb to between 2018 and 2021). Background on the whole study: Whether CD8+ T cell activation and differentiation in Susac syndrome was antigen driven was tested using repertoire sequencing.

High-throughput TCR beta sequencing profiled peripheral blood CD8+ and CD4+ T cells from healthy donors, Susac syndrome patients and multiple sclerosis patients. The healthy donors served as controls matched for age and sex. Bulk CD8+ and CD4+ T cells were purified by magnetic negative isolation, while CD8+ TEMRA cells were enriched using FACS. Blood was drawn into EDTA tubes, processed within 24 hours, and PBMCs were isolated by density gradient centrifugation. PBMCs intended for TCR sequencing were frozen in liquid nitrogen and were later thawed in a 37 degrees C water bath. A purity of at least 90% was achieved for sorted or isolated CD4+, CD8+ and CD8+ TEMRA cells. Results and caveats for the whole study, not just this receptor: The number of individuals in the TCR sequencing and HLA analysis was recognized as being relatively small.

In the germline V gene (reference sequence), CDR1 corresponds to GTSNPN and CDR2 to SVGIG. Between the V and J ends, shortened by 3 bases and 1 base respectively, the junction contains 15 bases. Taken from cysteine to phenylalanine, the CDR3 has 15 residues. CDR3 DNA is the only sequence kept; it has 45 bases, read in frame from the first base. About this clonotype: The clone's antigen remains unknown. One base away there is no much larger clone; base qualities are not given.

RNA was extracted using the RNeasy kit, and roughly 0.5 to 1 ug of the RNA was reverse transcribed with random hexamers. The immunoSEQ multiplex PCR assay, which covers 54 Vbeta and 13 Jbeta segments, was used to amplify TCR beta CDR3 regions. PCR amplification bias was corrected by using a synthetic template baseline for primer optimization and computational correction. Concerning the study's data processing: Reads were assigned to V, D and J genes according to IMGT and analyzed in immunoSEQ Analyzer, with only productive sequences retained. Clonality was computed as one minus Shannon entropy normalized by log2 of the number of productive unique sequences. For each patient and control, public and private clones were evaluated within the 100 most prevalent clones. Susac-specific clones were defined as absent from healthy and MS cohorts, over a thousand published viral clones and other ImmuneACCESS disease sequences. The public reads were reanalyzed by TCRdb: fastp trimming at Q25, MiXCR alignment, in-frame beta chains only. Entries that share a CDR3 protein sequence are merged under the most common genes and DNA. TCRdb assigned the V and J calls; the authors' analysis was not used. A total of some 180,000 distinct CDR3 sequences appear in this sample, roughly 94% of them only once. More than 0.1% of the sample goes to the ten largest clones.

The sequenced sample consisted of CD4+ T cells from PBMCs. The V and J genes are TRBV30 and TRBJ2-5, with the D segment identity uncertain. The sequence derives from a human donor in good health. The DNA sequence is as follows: TGTGCCTGGAGCTGGGGTAAATTCGTCCAAGAGACCCAGTACTTC. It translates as CAWSWGKFVQETQYF.